This T cell receptor (beta chain) was observed in a study of CD4+ T cells in melanoma. Notes on the study in general: Reportedly, melanoma neoantigen-specific CD4+ T cells showed varied differentiation states.

Method: immunoSEQ multiplex PCR; TCRdb's copy keeps in-frame clones and lacks some. The table records almost 15,000 clones, roughly 84% of them present only once. About this clone itself: Its antigen remains unidentified.

Per the germline V gene, CDR1 is SGHRS and CDR2 is YFSETQ. Trimming at V came to 1 base and at J to 1 base, leaving 4 bases not matched to a gene. There are 16 residues in the CDR3. Sequencing was done on a sample of cells from a culture (not recorded whether cultured in vitro). This clonotype was sampled from a human donor with melanoma. The rearrangement joins TRBV5-1 to TRBJ2-3; 9 bases map to TRBD2. CDR3 sequence (DNA): TGCGCCAGCAGCTTGATCGCTAGCGGGGGCACAGATACGCAGTATTTT. Translation gives CASSLIASGGTDTQYF.